This T cell receptor (beta chain) was captured by sequencing in a study of vaccination and CD4 T cells after COVID-19. On the study more broadly: Recovered-phase convalescent patients showed SARS-CoV-2 positivity by nasal swab PCR; eight or nine were mild, one severe. Overlapping spike peptides of SARS-CoV-2, HCoV-NL63, HCoV-OC43 and HCoV-229E were used, and cells were stimulated with them.

Researchers used the Oncomine TCR Beta short-read assay to sequence DNA from cultured CD4+ T cells. TCRdb called the PCR reads again in MiXCR, with one record for every CDR3 protein. Here the sample spans over 12,000 distinct CDR3 sequences, around 45% being singletons. This clonotype showed up just once. What it recognizes is unknown. Germline CDR1 is SGHRS and CDR2 is YFSETQ. This CDR3 spans 16 amino acids. Trimming took off 1 base at V and 4 bases at J, with 17 bases between the two ends. The treatment denotes: roughly 11-day PBMC culture with coronavirus spike peptide pools or control peptides (ViraFEST assay).

This clonotype was sampled from a human donor who had recovered from COVID-19. The specimen was CD4+ T cells from blood, cultured in vitro. This chain uses TRBV5-1 with TRBJ1-1, with a tentative D call TRBD1 (6 bases). CDR3 region: CASSLNGGAGSTEAFF. Written as DNA, the CDR3 is TGCGCCAGCAGCTTGAATGGGGGCGCAGGGAGCACTGAAGCTTTCTTT.